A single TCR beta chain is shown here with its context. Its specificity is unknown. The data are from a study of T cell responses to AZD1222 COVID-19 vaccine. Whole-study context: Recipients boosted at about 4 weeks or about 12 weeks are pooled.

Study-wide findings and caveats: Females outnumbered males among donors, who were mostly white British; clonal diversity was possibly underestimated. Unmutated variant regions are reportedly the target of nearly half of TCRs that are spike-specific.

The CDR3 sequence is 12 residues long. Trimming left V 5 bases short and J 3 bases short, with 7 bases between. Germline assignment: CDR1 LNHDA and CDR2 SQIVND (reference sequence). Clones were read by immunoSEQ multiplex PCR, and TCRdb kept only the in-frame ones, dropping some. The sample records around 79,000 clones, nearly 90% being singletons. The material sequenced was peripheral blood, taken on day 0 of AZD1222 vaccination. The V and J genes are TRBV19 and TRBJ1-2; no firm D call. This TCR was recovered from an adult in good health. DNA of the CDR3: TGTGCCAGTAGTCCTTCGGACTATGGCTACACCTTC. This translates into CASSPSDYGYTF.